The source of this TCR beta chain is a study of blood T cell repertoires in COVID-19. Study context: Specimens from acute and convalescent COVID-19 originated in the United States, Italy and Spain. PBMCs, B-cell-depleted T cells, or T cells provided the cDNA or gDNA that made up the material.

In the original analysis: Scientists estimated how many nucleated cells there were by amplifying reference gene primers. Sequencing used immunoSEQ multiplex PCR; TCRdb keeps in-frame clones, though not all of them. From that table come the V and J calls and clone size; the DNA was used to work out D and trimming. Among fewer than 350,000 clones listed, 85% were seen once. This CDR3 is built from 15 residues. The germline V gene has CDR1 MNHEY and CDR2 SVGAGI. J was trimmed by 4 bases and V by 2 bases; bases with no gene match: 4. This clone was detected once. The chain carries TRBV6-5 and TRBJ1-5, with 8 bases aligning to TRBD1. Sequencing used peripheral blood. The TCR sequence derives from a woman aged 45-65 years with active or convalescent COVID-19. Here the CDR3 reads CASSYTQGANQPQHF. The CDR3 coding sequence is TGTGCCAGCAGTTACACGCAGGGGGCGAATCAGCCCCAGCATTTT.